These 8 T cell receptor beta chains originate from one sample sequenced in a study of blood T cell repertoires in COVID-19. Sequenced by immunoSEQ multiplex PCR; TCRdb stores in-frame clones only, minus some. The table has fewer than 250,000 clones, 85% seen once; the top ten hold around 6.5%. Sequenced input: peripheral blood. Source of these receptors: a woman aged 55-69 years with active or convalescent COVID-19.

This clone has just one count. The J gene is TRBJ1-5, the V gene TRBV27, with TRBD1 matching over 7 bases. This CDR3 comprises 15 residues. The V gene end was trimmed by 6 bases and the J gene end by 5 bases; junction bases not matched to a gene: 10. Per the germline V gene, CDR1 is MNHEY and CDR2 is SMNVEV (reference sequence). This CDR3 reads CASSPNSGGHQPQHF. The CDR3 bases are TGTGCCAGCAGCCCTAATTCAGGGGGTCATCAGCCCCAGCATTTT.

The chain has TRBV3-1 (or the pseudogene TRBV3-2) and TRBJ1-2; D ambiguous. The germline V and J ends were trimmed by 0 bases and 4 bases, with 12 bases remaining between them. Germline loops: CDR1 LGHDT, CDR2 YNNKEL (reference sequence). The CDR3 has 15 residues. As DNA, the CDR3 is TGTGCCAGCAGCCAAGATACAGCAGCTTCCTATGGCTACACCTTC. The encoded protein is CASSQDTAASYGYTF.

The table lists this clone with a few counts. This sequence joins TRBV7-9 and TRBJ2-1; TRBD1 agrees at 7 bases. Per the germline V gene, CDR1 is SEHNR and CDR2 is FQNEAQ (reference sequence). The J segment lost 9 bases and the V segment lost 5 bases, leaving 10 bases of the junction unmatched. CDR3 length: 14 residues. As DNA, the CDR3 is TGTGCCAGCAGCCGACAGGGTGATTCGGCTGAGCAGTTCTTC. Translated: CASSRQGDSAEQFF.

The CDR3 spells CASSPDFLSYEQYF. Here the CDR3 DNA reads TGCGCCAGCAGCCCCGACTTCCTCTCCTACGAGCAGTACTTC. J is TRBJ2-7 and V is TRBV10-2; D not resolved. The CDR3 spans 14 residues. The V end lost 6 bases, the J end lost 0 bases, and 12 bases lay between the germline ends. CDR1 and CDR2 from the germline V gene are WSHSY and SAAADI.

This chain links TRBV5-5 with TRBJ1-3; no firm D call. The CDR3 has 14 amino acids. Deletions cut 6 bases from V and 2 bases from J, with 12 bases between. Germline values: CDR1 SGHKS, CDR2 YYEKEE (reference sequence). DNA for the CDR3: TGTGCCAGCAACCTATTGCAGGCTGGAAACACCATATATTTT. Amino acids: CASNLLQAGNTIYF.

This chain links TRBV18 with TRBJ2-1; D perhaps matches TRBD1 (5 bases). This CDR3 is 16 amino acids long. V was clipped by 2 bases and J by 9 bases, with 20 bases between them. From germline, CDR1 is KGHSH and CDR2 LQKENI. CDR3 in amino acids: CASSPSGRGWKGEQFF. For the CDR3, the DNA is TGTGCCAGCTCACCATCGGGTAGGGGATGGAAAGGTGAGCAGTTCTTC.

This chain connects TRBV19 to TRBJ2-3, with D possibly TRBD2 on 5 matching bases. CDR1 and CDR2 from the germline V gene are LNHDA and SQIVND (reference sequence). The CDR3 loop spans 14 amino acids. V was clipped by 4 bases and J by 6 bases, with 14 bases between them. The CDR3 nucleotides are TGTGCCAGTAGTAATCAGAGGGCTTGGGATACGCAGTATTTT. It encodes CASSNQRAWDTQYF.

The rearrangement links TRBV10-3 to TRBJ2-1; 11 nucleotides line up with TRBD2. This CDR3 spans 14 amino acids. The J segment lost 9 bases and the V segment lost 0 bases, leaving 1 base of the junction unmatched. Germline CDR1 ENHRY, CDR2 SYGVKD. For the CDR3, the DNA is TGTGCCATCAGTGAGTCTAGCGGGAGGGGTGAGCAGTTCTTC. Residues: CAISESSGRGEQFF.